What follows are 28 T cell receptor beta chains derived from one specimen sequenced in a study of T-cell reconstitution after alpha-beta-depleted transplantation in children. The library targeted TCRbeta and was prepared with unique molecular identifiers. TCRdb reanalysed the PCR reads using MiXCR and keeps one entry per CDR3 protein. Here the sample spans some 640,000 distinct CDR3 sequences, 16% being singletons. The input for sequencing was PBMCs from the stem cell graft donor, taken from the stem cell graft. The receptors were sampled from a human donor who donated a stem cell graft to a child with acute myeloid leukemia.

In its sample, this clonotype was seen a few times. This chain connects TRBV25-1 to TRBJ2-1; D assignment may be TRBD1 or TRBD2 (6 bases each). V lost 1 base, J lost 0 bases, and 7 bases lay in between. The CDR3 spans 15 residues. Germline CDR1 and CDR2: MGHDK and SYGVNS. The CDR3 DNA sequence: TGTGCCAGCAGTGAATGGGGGGCCTCCTACAATGAGCAGTTCTTC. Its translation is CASSEWGASYNEQFF.

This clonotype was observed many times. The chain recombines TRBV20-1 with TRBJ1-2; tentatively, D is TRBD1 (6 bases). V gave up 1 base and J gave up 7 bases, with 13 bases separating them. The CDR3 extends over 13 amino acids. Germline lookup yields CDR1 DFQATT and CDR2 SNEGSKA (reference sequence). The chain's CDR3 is CSARGEWGAGYTF. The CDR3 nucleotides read TGCAGTGCTAGAGGGGAATGGGGGGCTGGCTACACCTTC.

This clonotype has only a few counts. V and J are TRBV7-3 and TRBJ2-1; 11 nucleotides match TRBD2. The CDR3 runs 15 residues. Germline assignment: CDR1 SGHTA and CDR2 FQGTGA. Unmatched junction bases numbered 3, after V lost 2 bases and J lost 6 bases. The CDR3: CASSLAGLAANEQFF. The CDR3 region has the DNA TGTGCCAGCAGCTTAGCGGGACTAGCGGCCAATGAGCAGTTCTTC.

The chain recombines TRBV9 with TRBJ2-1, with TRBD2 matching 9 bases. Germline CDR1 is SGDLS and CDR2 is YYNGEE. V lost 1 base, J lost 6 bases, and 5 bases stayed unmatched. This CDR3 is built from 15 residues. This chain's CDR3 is CASSVFGGGANEQFF. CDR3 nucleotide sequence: TGTGCCAGCAGCGTATTTGGCGGGGGGGCCAATGAGCAGTTCTTC.

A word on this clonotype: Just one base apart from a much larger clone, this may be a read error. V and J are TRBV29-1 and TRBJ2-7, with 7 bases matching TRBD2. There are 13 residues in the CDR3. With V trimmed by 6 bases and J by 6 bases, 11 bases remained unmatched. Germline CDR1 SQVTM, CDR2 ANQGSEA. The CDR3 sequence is CSVDGGETCEQYF. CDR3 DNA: TGCAGCGTAGATGGGGGGGAAACCTGCGAGCAGTACTTC.

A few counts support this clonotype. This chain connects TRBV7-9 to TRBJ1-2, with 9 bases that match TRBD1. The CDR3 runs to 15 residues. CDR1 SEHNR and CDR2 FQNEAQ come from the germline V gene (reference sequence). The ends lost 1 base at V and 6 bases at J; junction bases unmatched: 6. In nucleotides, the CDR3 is TGTGCCAGCAGCTTAGTCTGGACAGGGGAGGATGGCTACACCTTC. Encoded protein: CASSLVWTGEDGYTF.

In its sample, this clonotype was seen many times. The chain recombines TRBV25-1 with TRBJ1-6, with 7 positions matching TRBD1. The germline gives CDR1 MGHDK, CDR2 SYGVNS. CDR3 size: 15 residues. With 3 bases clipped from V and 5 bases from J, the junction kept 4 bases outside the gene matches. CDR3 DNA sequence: TGTGCCAGCAGTGATACGGGACAGAATAATTCACCCCTCCACTTT. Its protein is CASSDTGQNNSPLHF.

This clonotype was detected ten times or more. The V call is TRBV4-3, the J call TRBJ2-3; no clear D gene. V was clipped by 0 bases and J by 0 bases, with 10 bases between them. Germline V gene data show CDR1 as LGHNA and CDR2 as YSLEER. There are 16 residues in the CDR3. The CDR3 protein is CASSQDYFSSTDTQYF. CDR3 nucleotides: TGCGCCAGCAGCCAAGATTACTTCTCTAGCACAGATACGCAGTATTTT.

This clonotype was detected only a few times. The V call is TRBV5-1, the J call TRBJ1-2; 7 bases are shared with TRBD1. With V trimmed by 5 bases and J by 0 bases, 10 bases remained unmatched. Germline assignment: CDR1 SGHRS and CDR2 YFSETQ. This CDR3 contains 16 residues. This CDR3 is CASSQNTGVPNYGYTF. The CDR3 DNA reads TGCGCCAGCAGTCAGAATACAGGGGTTCCTAACTATGGCTACACCTTC.

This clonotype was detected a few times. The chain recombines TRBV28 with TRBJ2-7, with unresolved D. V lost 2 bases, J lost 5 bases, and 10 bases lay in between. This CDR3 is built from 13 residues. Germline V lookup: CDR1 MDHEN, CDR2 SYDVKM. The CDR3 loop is CASSLPATHEQYV. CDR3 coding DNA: TGTGCCAGCAGTTTACCGGCGACCCACGAGCAGTACGTC.

The CDR3 DNA follows: TGTGCCAGCACCACACTAACTAGCGGGGGGGTGAATCAGCAGTTCTTC. Its protein is CASTTLTSGGVNQQFF. The chain has TRBV11-2 and TRBJ2-1; 13 nucleotides agree with TRBD2. CDR1 and CDR2 (germline): SGHAT, FQNNGV. V lost 7 bases and J lost 11; bases outside the gene matches: 14. This CDR3 comprises 16 residues.

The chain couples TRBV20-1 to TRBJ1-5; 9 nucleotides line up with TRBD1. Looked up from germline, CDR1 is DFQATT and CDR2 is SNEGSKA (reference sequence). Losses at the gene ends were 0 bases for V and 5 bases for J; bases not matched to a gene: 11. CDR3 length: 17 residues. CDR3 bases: TGCAGTGCTAGAGACTCCGTAAGGACAGGGGCAGATCAGCCCCAGCATTTT. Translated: CSARDSVRTGADQPQHF.

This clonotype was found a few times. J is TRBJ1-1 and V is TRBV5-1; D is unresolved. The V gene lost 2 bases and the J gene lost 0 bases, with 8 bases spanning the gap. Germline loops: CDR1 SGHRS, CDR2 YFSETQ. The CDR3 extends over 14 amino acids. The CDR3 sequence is CASSLNTMNTEAFF. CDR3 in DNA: TGCGCCAGCAGCTTAAATACCATGAACACTGAAGCTTTCTTT.

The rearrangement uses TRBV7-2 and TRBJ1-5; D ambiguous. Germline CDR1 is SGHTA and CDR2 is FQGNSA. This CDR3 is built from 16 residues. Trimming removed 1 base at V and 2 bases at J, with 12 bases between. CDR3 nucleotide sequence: TGTGCCAGCAGCTTAGGACTGGGAATGGGCAATCAGCCCCAGCATTTT. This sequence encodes CASSLGLGMGNQPQHF.

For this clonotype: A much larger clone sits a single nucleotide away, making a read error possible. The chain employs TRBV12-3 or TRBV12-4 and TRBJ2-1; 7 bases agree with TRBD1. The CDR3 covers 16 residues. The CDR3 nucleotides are TGTGCCAGCAGTACGGTCCCGGGACAGCACTACTATGAGCAGTTCTTC. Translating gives CASSTVPGQHYYEQFF.

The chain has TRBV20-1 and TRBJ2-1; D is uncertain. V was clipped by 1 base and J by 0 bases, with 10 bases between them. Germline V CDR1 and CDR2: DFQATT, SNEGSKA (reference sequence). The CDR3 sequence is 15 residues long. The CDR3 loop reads CSARAGRSSYNEQFF. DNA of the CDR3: TGCAGTGCTAGAGCTGGGCGCAGCTCCTACAATGAGCAGTTCTTC.

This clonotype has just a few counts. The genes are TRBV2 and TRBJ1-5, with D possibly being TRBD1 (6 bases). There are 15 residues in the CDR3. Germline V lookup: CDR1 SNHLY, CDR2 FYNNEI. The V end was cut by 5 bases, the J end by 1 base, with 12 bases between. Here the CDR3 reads CASSLLDRSNQPQHF. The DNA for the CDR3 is TGTGCCAGCAGTTTGTTGGACAGAAGCAATCAGCCCCAGCATTTT.

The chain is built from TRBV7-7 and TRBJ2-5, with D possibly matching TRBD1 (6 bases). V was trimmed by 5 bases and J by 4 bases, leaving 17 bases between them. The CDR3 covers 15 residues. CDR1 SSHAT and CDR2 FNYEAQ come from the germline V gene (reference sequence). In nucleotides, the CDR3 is TGTGCCAGCAGCCGATCAAGACAGGCGGCAGAGACCCAGTACTTC. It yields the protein CASSRSRQAAETQYF.

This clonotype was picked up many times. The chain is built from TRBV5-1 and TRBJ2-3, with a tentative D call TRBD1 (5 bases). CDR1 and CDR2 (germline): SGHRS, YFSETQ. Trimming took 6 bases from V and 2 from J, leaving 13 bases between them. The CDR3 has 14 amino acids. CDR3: CASTLGDPTDTQYF. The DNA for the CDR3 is TGCGCCAGCACCTTAGGGGATCCCACAGATACGCAGTATTTT.

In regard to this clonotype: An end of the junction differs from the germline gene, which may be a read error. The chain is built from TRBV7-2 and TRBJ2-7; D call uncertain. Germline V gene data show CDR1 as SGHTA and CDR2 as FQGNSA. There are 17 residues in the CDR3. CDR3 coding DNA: TGTGCCAGCAGCTTAGGGGGAACAGCGAGGAGCTCCTACCAGCAGTACTTC. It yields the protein CASSLGGTARSSYQQYF. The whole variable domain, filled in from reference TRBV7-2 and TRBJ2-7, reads GAGVSQSPSNKVTEKGKDVELRCDPISGHTALYWYRQSLGQGLEFLIYFQGNSAPDKSGLPSDRFSAERTGGSVSTLTIQRTQQEDSAVYLCASSLGGTARSSYQQYFGPGTRLTVT.

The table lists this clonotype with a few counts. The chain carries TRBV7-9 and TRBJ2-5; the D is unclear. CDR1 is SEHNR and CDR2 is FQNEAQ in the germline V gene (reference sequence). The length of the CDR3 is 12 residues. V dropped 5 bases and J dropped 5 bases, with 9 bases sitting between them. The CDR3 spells CASSQQGETQYF. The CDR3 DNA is TGTGCCAGCAGCCAGCAAGGGGAGACCCAGTACTTC.

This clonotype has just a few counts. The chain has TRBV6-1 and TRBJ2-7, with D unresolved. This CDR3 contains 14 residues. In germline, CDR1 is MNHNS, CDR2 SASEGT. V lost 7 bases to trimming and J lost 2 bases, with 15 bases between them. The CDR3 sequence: CASTSPHRTYEQYF. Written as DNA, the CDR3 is TGTGCCAGCACCTCCCCCCACCGCACCTACGAGCAGTACTTC.

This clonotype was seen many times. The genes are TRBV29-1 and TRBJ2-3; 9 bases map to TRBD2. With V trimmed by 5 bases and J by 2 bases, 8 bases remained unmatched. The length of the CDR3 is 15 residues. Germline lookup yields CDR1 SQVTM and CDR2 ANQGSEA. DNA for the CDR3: TGCAGCGTTCAAGTAGCGGGGGACCTCACAGATACGCAGTATTTT. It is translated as CSVQVAGDLTDTQYF.

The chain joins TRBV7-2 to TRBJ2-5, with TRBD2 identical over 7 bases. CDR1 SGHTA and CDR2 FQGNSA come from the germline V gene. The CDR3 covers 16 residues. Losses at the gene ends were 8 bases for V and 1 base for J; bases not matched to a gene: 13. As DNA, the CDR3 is TGTGCCAGCGGCCTCACTCTGCTAGCGGTCCAAGAGACCCAGTACTTC. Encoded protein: CASGLTLLAVQETQYF.

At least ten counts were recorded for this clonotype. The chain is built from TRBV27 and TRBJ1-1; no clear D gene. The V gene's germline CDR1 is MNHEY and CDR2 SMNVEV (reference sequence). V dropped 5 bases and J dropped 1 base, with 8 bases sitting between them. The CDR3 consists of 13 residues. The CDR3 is CASSTRRNTEAFF. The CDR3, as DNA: TGTGCCAGCAGTACGCGACGGAACACTGAAGCTTTCTTT.

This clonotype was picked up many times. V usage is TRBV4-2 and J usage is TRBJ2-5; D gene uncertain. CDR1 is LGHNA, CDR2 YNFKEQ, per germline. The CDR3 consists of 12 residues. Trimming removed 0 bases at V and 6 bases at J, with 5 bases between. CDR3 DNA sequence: TGTGCCAGCAGCCAAGAAGGAAAGACCCAGTACTTC. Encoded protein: CASSQEGKTQYF.

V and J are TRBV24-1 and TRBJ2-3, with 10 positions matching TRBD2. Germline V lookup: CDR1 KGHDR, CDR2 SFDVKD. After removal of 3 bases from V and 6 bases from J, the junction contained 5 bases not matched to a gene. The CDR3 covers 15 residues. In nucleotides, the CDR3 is TGTGCCACCAGTGATAGCGGGGGGGCAATTGATACGCAGTATTTT. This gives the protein CATSDSGGAIDTQYF.

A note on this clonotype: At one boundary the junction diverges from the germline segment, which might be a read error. CDR3 loop: CASSLSADRQYF. CDR3 in DNA: TGTGCCAGCAGCTTAAGCGCAGATAGGCAGTATTTT. This chain joins TRBV7-9 and TRBJ2-3; D uncertain. CDR3 size: 12 residues. Germline CDR1 reads SEHNR; CDR2 reads FQNEAQ (reference sequence).